The sequence of this T cell receptor beta chain was determined in a study of blood T cell repertoires in COVID-19. Study background: The study drew acute and convalescent COVID-19 samples from the United States, Italy and Spain.

This CDR3 spans 14 amino acids. V shed 7 bases and J 2 bases; nucleotides not matched to a gene: 8. Germline values: CDR1 MDHEN, CDR2 SYDVKM. The table lists this clone with a count of one. Repertoires were generated with immunoSEQ multiplex PCR, while TCRdb's copy carries only in-frame clones and drops some. This table holds about 330,000 clones, around 90% found once. Source material: PBMCs or T cells enriched from blood (not recorded which). This chain links TRBV28 with TRBJ2-7, with 7 bases aligning to TRBD1. The TCR was taken from a man aged 30 to 45 who had recovered from COVID-19. CDR3 sequence: CASTNPGTAYEQYF. CDR3 sequence (DNA): TGTGCCAGCACGAACCCCGGGACAGCCTACGAGCAGTACTTC.